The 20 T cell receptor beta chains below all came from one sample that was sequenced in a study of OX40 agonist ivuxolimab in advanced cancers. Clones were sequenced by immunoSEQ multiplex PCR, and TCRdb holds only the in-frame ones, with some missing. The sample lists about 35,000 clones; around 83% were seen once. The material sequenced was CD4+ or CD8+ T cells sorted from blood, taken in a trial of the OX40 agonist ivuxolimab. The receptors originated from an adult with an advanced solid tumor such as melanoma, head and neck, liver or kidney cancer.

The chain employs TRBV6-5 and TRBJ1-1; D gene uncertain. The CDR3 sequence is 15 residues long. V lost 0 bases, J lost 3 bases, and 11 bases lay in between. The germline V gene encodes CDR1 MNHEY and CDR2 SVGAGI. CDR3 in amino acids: CASSYSGKVDTEAFF. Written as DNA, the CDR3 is TGTGCCAGCAGTTACTCGGGGAAAGTGGACACTGAAGCTTTCTTT.

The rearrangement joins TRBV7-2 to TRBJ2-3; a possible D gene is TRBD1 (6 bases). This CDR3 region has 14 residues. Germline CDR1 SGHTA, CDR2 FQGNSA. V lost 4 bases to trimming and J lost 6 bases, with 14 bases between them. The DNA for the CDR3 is TGTGCCAGCAGCTCGGACAGCCTTAGGGATACGCAGTATTTT. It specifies CASSSDSLRDTQYF.

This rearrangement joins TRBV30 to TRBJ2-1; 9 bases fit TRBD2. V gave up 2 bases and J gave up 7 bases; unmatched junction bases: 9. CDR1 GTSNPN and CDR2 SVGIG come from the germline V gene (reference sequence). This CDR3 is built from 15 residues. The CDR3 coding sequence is TGTGCCTGGAGTCTATTCGGGACTAGCACGAATGAGCAGTTCTTC. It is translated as CAWSLFGTSTNEQFF.

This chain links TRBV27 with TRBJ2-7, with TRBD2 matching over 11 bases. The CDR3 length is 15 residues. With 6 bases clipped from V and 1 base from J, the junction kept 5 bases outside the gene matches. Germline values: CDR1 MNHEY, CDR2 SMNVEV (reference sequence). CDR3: CASRDRLAGSYEQYF. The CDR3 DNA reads TGTGCCAGCAGAGACCGACTAGCGGGATCCTACGAGCAGTACTTC.

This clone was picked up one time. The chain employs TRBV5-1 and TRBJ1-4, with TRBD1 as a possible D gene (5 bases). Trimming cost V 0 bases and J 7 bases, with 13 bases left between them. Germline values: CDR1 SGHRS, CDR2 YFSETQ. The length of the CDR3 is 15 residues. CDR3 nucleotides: TGCGCCAGCAGCTTGGCCGGTCAGGGCGGTGAAAAACTGTTTTTT. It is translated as CASSLAGQGGEKLFF.

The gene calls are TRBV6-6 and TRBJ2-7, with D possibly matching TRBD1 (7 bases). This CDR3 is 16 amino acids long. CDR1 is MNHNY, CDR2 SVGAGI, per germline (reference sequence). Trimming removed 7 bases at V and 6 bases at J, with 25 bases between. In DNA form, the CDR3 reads TGTGCCAGCACCCCCCTCGTAGGAGCAGGGGGAGGCGAGCAGTACTTC. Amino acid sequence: CASTPLVGAGGGEQYF.

DNA for the CDR3: TGTGCCAGCTCACCACCCACAGATACGCAGTATTTT. Translating it yields CASSPPTDTQYF. The rearrangement links TRBV18 to TRBJ2-3, with D uncertain. CDR3 length equals 12 residues. V gave up 0 bases and J gave up 2 bases, with 0 bases separating them. Germline loops: CDR1 KGHSH, CDR2 LQKENI. The variable domain in full, with the rest retrieved from reference TRBV18 and TRBJ2-3, is NAGVMQNPRHLVRRRGQEARLRCSPMKGHSHVYWYRQLPEEGLKFMVYLQKENIIDESGMPKERFSAEFPKEGPSILRIQQVVRGDSAAYFCASSPPTDTQYFGPGTRLTVL.

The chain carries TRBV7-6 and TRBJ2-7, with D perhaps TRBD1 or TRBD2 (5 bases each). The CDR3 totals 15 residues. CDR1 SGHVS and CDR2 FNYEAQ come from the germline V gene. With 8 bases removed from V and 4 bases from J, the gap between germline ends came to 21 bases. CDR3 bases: TGTGCCAGCGGACGGACATCTTCATCGGGATACGAGCAGTACTTC. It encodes CASGRTSSSGYEQYF.

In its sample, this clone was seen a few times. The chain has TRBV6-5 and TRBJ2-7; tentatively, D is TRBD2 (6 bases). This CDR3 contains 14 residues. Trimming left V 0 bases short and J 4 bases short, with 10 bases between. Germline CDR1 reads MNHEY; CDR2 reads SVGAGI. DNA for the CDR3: TGTGCCAGCAGTTACTCGACGGAGGGATACGAGCAGTACTTC. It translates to CASSYSTEGYEQYF.

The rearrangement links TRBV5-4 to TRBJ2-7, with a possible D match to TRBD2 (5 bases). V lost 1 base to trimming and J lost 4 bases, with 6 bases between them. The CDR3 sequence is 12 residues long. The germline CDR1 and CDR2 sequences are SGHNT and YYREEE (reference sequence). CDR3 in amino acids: CASSLRGYEQYF. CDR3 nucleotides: TGTGCCAGCAGCTTGCGGGGATACGAGCAGTACTTC.

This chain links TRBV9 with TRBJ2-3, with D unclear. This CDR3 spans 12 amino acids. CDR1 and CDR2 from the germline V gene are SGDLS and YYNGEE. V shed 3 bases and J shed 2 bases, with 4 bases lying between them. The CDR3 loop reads CASSAFTDTQYF. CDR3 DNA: TGTGCCAGCAGCGCCTTCACAGATACGCAGTATTTT.

The CDR3 region has the DNA TGTGCCAGCAGCCCCGACCCCCGAATGAACACTGAAGCTTTCTTT. Translation: CASSPDPRMNTEAFF. V is TRBV6-5 and J is TRBJ1-1; D ambiguous. Germline V CDR1 and CDR2: MNHEY, SVGAGI. The CDR3 has 15 residues. V was clipped by 6 bases and J by 0 bases, with 14 bases between them.

The CDR3 sequence: CATSSERDRIYGYTF. The CDR3 region has the DNA TGTGCCACCAGCAGTGAAAGGGACAGGATTTATGGCTACACCTTC. J is TRBJ1-2 and V is TRBV15; 8 nucleotides line up with TRBD1. With 3 bases clipped from V and 5 bases from J, the junction kept 8 bases outside the gene matches. Per the germline V gene, CDR1 is LNHNV and CDR2 is YYDKDF (reference sequence). CDR3 length equals 15 residues.

Here the CDR3 DNA reads TGCGCCAGCAGCTTGGGTAGGGACTACTTTCAGGAGACCCAGTACTTC. It encodes CASSLGRDYFQETQYF. This chain joins TRBV5-1 and TRBJ2-5, with 7 bases identical to TRBD2. The CDR3 covers 16 residues. The junction had 10 bases not matched to a gene; V was cut back by 0 bases and J by 5 bases. The germline CDR1 and CDR2 sequences are SGHRS and YFSETQ.

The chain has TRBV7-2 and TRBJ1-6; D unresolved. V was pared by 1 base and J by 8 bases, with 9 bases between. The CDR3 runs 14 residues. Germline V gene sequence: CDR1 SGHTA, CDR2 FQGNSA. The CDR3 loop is CASSLGVRYSPLHF. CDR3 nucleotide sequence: TGTGCCAGCAGCTTAGGGGTCAGATATTCACCCCTCCACTTT.

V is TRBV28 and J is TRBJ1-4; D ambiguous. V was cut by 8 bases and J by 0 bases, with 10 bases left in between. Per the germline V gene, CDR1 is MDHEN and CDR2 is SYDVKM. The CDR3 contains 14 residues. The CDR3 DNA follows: TGTGCCAGCCGATTACAGCCAACTAATGAAAAACTGTTTTTT. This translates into CASRLQPTNEKLFF.

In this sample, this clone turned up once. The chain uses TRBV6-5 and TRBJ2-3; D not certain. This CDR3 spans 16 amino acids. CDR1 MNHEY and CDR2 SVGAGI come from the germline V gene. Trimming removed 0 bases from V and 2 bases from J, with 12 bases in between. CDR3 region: CASSYSAGRPTDTQYF. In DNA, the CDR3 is TGTGCCAGCAGTTACTCAGCAGGACGCCCCACAGATACGCAGTATTTT.

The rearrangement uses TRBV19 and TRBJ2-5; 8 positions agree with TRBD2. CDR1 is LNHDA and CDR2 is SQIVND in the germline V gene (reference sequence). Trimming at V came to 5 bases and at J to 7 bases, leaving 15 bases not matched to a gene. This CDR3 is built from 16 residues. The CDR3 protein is CASSSPGGGGPGTQYF. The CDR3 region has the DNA TGTGCCAGTAGTTCCCCCGGGGGCGGGGGGCCCGGGACCCAGTACTTC.

DNA of the CDR3: TGTGCCAGCAGCATCGAGTCCCAACACTACTTAGCCAAAAACATTCAGTACTTC. As protein: CASSIESQHYLAKNIQYF. V usage is TRBV21-1 and J usage is TRBJ2-4; the table's D call, TRBD2, was not checked against the DNA. TRBV21-1 is flagged as a pseudogene. The CDR3 runs 18 residues.

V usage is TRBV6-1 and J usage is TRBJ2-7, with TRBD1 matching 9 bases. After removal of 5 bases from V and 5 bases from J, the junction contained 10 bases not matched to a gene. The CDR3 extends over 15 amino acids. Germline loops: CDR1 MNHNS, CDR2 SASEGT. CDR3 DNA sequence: TGTGCCAGCAGTCAACGGACAGGGGAAGTCCACGAGCAGTACTTC. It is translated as CASSQRTGEVHEQYF.